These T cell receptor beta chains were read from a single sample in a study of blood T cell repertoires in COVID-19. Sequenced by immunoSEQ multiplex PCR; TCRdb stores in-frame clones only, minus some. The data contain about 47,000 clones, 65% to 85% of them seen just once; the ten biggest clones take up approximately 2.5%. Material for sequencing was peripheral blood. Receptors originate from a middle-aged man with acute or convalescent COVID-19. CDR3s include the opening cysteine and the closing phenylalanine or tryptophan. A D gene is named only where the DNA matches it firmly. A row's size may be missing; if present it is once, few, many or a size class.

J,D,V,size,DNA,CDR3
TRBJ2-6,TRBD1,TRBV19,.,TGTGCCAGTAGTAGGGCAGGGGGTGCTGGGGCCAACGTCCTGACTTTC,CASSRAGGAGANVLTF
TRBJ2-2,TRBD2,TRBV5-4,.,TGTGCCAGCAGCCCGGAAATAGGACGGGCGGGGGCCGGGGAGCTGTTTTTT,CASSPEIGRAGAGELFF
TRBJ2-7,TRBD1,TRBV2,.,TGTGCCAGCAGTGAATCAGAAGGGGGCCAAGACGAGCAGTACTTC,CASSESEGGQDEQYF
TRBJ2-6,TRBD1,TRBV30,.,TGTGCCTGGGGGGACAGGGGGGTAACTGGGGCCAACGTCCTGACTTTC,CAWGDRGVTGANVLTF
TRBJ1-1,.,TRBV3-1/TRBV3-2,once,TGTGCCAGCAGCCAAGCAGGGATTAAGACTGAAGCTTTCTTT,CASSQAGIKTEAFF
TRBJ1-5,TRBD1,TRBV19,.,TGTGCCAGTAGTATCGGTCAGGGGGCAAGAAATCAGCCCCAGCATTTT,CASSIGQGARNQPQHF
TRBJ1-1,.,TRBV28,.,TGTGCCAGCAGTTTAAAAGTGTGGGTGGGGGGGTTGAACACTGAAGCTTTCTTT,CASSLKVWVGGLNTEAFF
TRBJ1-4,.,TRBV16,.,TGTGCCAGCAGCCCCACAAATAATGAAAAACTGTTTTTT,CASSPTNNEKLFF
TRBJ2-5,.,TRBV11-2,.,TGTGCCAGCAGCTATAATGGGGGCGGGGGATCCCAAGAGACCCAGTACTTC,CASSYNGGGGSQETQYF
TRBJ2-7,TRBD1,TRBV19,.,TGTGCCAGTAGTATTCGACAGGGGTTAAACGAGCAGTACTTC,CASSIRQGLNEQYF
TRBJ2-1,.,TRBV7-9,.,TGTGCCAGCAGCCTATTAGGTGGGCATGAGCAGTTCTTC,CASSLLGGHEQFF
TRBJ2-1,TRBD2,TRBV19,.,TGTGCCAGTACTCCCGAGAGCGGGGAGAATGAGCAGTTCTTC,CASTPESGENEQFF
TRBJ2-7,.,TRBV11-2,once,TGTGCCAGCAGCTTAGCCGGAGCAGTTTACGAGCAGTACTTC,CASSLAGAVYEQYF
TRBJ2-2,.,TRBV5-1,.,TGCGCCAGCTGGTCGGGCACCGGGGAGCTGTTTTTT,CASWSGTGELFF
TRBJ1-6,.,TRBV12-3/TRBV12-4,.,TGTGCCAGCAGTTTGGGGGCTCCTTCACCCCTCCACTTT,CASSLGAPSPLHF
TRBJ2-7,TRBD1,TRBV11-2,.,TGTGCCAGCAGCCCGGGGACAGCCACCTACGAGCAGTACTTC,CASSPGTATYEQYF
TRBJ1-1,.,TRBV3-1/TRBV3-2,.,TGTGCCAGCAGGGGGCGGGTCTTAGGGGGGAACACTGAAGCTTTCTTT,CASRGRVLGGNTEAFF
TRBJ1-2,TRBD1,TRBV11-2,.,TGTGCCAGCAGCTTAGATCAACAGGGGGGGAGTGGCTACACCTTC,CASSLDQQGGSGYTF
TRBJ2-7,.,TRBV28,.,TGTGCCAGCGGGGGGGGCGGATCCTACGAGCAGTACTTC,CASGGGGSYEQYF
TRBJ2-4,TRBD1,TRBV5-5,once,TGTGCCAGCAGTTCTATTCCGGGACAGGTGAACATTCAGTACTTC,CASSSIPGQVNIQYF
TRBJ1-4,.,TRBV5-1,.,TGCGCCGGCAGCTCACGGGGGGCTGATGAAAAACTGTTTTTT,CAGSSRGADEKLFF
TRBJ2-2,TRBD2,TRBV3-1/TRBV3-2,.,TGTGCCAGCAGCTCCCTATGGACTAGCGGGGGGCCGAGGGTCGGGGAGCTGTTTTTT,CASSSLWTSGGPRVGELFF
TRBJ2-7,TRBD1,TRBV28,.,TGTGCCAGCAGTTTATTCTGGGACAGGGTCTCCGAGCAGTACTTC,CASSLFWDRVSEQYF
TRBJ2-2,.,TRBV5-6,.,TGTGCCAGCAGCTTGGCCCGGGGGGAGCTGTTTTTT,CASSLARGELFF